Only a few counts were recorded for the clone carrying this T cell receptor (beta chain). The sample comes from a study of blood T cell repertoires in COVID-19. Study information: Samples taken during acute and convalescent COVID-19 were collected in the United States, Italy and Spain. Sources were T cells, B-cell-depleted T cells, or PBMCs; the material itself was cDNA or gDNA.

The method was immunoSEQ multiplex PCR; TCRdb's version includes in-frame clones alone and lacks a portion of them. Among approximately 93,000 clones listed, around 74% were seen once. The specimen was peripheral blood. The clonotype was recovered from a man in his 70s with COVID-19, enrolled during active disease.

CDR3 in amino acids: CSASPSGFAYEQYF. CDR3 nucleotides: TGCAGCGCTAGTCCTAGCGGGTTCGCCTACGAGCAGTACTTC. The chain has TRBV29-1 and TRBJ2-7; TRBD2 aligns across 8 bases. The germline CDR1 and CDR2 sequences are SQVTM and ANQGSEA. The V gene end was trimmed by 7 bases and the J gene end by 2 bases; junction bases not matched to a gene: 10. The CDR3 length is 14 residues.